This TCR beta chain was observed in a study of T cells after posttransplantation cyclophosphamide. V lost 4 bases and J lost 6; bases outside the gene matches: 9. This CDR3 has 16 amino acids. In germline, CDR1 is MNHNY, CDR2 SVGAGI (reference sequence). Busulfan-fludarabine conditioning, marrow transplant, and cyclophosphamide on days +3 and +4 were administered. Findings of the study overall: Donor CD8+ memory clones often dominated recipient blood repertoires at later times. Recipient CMV seropositivity and CMV reactivation strongly tracked TRB clonality.

Clones were sequenced by immunoSEQ multiplex PCR, and TCRdb holds only the in-frame ones, with some missing. The table includes about 8,000 clones, approximately 80% detected once. About this clone itself: Antigen unknown.

The sequence came from a female patient between 40 and 50 years old who received an allogeneic stem cell transplant from a related donor, was CMV-positive, and had no GVHD. The graft donor may account for some of the T cells. Material: CD4+ T cells sorted from blood, obtained 1162 days after allogeneic stem cell transplant with posttransplant cyclophosphamide. This chain connects TRBV6-6 to TRBJ1-5; 10 nucleotides match TRBD1. This chain's CDR3 is CASSSVDRGLGQPQHF. The CDR3 DNA reads TGTGCCAGCAGTTCCGTAGACAGGGGGCTAGGTCAGCCCCAGCATTTT.